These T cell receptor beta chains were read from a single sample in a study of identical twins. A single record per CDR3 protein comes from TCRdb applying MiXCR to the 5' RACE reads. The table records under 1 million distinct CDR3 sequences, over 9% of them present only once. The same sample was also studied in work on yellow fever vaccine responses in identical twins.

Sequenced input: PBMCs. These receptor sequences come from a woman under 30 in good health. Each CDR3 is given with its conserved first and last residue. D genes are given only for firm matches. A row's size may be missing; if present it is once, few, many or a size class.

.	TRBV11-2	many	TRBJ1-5	CASSLISNQPQHF	TGTGCCAGCAGCTTAATATCGAATCAGCCCCAGCATTTT
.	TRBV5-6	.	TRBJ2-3	CASSSTGKKTDTQYF	TGTGCCAGCAGCTCGACCGGGAAAAAGACAGATACGCAGTATTTT
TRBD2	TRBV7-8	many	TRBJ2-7	CASSWTSRAYEQYF	TGTGCCAGCAGCTGGACTAGCCGAGCCTACGAGCAGTACTTC
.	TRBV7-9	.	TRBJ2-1	CASSFQTLAYNEQFF	TGTGCCAGCAGCTTTCAGACACTAGCCTACAATGAGCAGTTCTTC
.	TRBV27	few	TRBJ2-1	CASSPSLASAPKRYNEQFF	TGTGCCAGCAGCCCTAGCCTAGCGAGCGCACCCAAACGGTACAATGAGCAGTTCTTC
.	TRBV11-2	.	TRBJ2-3	CASSLFSPFTDTQYF	TGTGCCAGCAGCTTGTTTAGCCCATTCACAGATACGCAGTATTTT
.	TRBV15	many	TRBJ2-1	CATSREQGVVGGATNEQFF	TGTGCCACCAGCAGAGAACAGGGAGTAGTGGGAGGGGCTACCAATGAGCAGTTCTTC
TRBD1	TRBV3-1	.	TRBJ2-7	CASSHPDRGAYEQYF	TGTGCCAGCAGCCACCCGGACAGGGGGGCATACGAGCAGTACTTC
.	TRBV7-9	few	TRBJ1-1	CASSINLNTEAFF	TGTGCCAGCAGCATAAACCTGAACACTGAAGCTTTCTTT
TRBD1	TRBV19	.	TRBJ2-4	CASSTGRQGIINIQYF	TGTGCCAGTAGTACCGGAAGACAGGGGATAATAAACATTCAGTACTTC
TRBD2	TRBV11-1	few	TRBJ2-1	CATMGTSGRTSSYNEQFF	TGTGCCACCATGGGGACTAGCGGGAGGACCAGCTCCTACAATGAGCAGTTCTTC
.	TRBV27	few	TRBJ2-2	CASSRTLGELFF	TGTGCCAGCAGTAGGACCCTCGGGGAGCTGTTTTTT
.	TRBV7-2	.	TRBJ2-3	CASSPPSFSHYF	TGTGCCAGCAGCCCACCGAGTTTTTCGCACTATTTT
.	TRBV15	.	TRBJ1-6	CATSRGGASPLHF	TGTGCCACCAGCAGGGGAGGGGCTTCACCCCTCCACTTT
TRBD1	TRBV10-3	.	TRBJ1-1	CAISDGQGNTEAFF	TGTGCCATCAGTGATGGACAGGGGAACACTGAAGCTTTCTTT
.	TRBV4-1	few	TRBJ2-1	CASSHSSPPEQFF	TGCGCCAGCAGCCATTCATCCCCGCCGGAGCAGTTCTTC
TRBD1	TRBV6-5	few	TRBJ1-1	CASSYDRQGKRAFF	TGTGCCAGCAGTTACGACCGACAGGGGAAGAGGGCTTTCTTT
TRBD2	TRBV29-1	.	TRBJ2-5	CSVEDWRTSGRKTQYF	TGCAGCGTTGAAGATTGGAGGACTAGCGGGAGGAAGACCCAGTACTTC